This T cell receptor beta chain was sequenced for a study of blood T cell repertoires in COVID-19. Study-wide context: Samples came from the United States, Italy and Spain, spanning acute and convalescent COVID-19. T cells, B-cell-depleted T cells, or PBMCs supplied cDNA or gDNA.

This CDR3 comprises 20 residues. Germline V CDR1 and CDR2: LNHNV, YYDKDF (reference sequence). Trimming removed 0 bases at V and 0 bases at J, with 21 bases between. In the study's own analysis: Amplifying reference gene primers gave estimates of nucleated cell counts. The data were produced by immunoSEQ multiplex PCR, yet TCRdb's version contains in-frame clones alone and is incomplete. From that table come the V and J calls and clone size; the DNA was used to work out D and trimming. The sample carries tens of thousands of clones, about 93% recorded once. The sequencing sample was made of peripheral blood. The receptor was isolated from a woman aged 45-59 years in a cohort sampled during active COVID-19. This rearrangement joins TRBV15 to TRBJ2-1; a possible D gene is TRBD2 (6 bases). In DNA, the CDR3 is TGTGCCACCAGCAGAGATGGGAAGCTAGGCGGGGCCCCCTCCTACAATGAGCAGTTCTTC. It yields the protein CATSRDGKLGGAPSYNEQFF.